This T cell receptor (beta chain) was retrieved from a study of neurological immune-mediated disorders. The cDNA came from 5'RACE, which used 10-nucleotide random UMIs. TCRdb itself ran the 5' RACE reads through MiXCR, one entry per CDR3 protein. The table shows about 60,000 distinct CDR3 sequences, with roughly 10% occurring only once. The table lists this clonotype with many counts. The time point denotes: longitudinal time-point 1 (baseline). The sequenced sample consisted of PBMCs. This sequence was found in a male donor with HTLV-1-associated myelopathy (HAM/TSP).

CDR3 sequence reads: CASSIGELFF. The CDR3 coding sequence is TGCGCCAGCAGTATCGGGGAGCTGTTTTTT. The chain is built from TRBV5-1 and TRBJ2-2; D not certain. Per germline, CDR1 SGHRS and CDR2 YFSETQ. The CDR3 runs 10 residues. V dropped 5 bases and J dropped 7 bases, with 3 bases sitting between them.